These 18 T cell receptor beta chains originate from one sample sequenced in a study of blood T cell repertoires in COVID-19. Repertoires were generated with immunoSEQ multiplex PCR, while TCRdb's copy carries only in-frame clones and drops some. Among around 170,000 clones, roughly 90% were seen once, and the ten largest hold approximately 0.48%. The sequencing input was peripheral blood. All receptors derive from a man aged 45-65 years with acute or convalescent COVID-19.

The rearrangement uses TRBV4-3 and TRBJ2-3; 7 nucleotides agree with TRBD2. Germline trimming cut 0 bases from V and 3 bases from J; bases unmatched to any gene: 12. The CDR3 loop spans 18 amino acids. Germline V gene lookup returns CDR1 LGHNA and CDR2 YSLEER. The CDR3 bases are TGCGCCAGCAGCCAAGAAAGTACGGGGCTAGCGGAAACAGATACGCAGTATTTT. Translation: CASSQESTGLAETDTQYF.

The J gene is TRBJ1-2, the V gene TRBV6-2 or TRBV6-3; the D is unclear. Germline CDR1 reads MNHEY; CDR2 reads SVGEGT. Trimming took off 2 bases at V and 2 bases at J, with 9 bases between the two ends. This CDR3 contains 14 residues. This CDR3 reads CASSYAAGNYGYTF. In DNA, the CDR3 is TGTGCCAGCAGTTACGCGGCGGGCAACTATGGCTACACCTTC.

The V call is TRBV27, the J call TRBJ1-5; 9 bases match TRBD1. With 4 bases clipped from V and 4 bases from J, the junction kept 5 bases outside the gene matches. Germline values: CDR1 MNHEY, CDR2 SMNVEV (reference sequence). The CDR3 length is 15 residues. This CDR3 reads CASSSLTGGNQPQHF. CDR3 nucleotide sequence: TGTGCCAGCAGTTCCCTGACAGGGGGGAATCAGCCCCAGCATTTT.

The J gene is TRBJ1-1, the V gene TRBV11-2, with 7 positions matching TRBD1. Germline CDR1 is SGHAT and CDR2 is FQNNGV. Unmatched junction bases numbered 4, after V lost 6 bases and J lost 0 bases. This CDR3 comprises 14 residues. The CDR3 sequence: CASRPGTVNTEAFF. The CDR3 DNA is TGTGCCAGCAGGCCCGGGACAGTGAACACTGAAGCTTTCTTT.

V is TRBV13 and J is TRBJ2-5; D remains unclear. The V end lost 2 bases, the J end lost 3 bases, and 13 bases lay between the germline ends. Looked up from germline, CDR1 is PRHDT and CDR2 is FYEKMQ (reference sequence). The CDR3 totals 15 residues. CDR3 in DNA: TGTGCCAGCAGCTTACGAGTCGCAGGTGAAGAGACCCAGTACTTC. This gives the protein CASSLRVAGEETQYF.

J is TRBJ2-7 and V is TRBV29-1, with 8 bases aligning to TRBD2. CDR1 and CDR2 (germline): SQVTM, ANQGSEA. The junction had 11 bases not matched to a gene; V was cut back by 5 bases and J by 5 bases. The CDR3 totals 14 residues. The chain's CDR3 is CSVREAGEENEQYF. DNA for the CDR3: TGCAGCGTTCGGGAAGCGGGAGAGGAGAACGAGCAGTACTTC.

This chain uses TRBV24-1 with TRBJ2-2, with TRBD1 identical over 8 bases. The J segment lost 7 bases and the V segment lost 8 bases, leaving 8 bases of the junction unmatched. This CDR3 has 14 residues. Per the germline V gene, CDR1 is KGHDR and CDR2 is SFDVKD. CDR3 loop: CATKGPGGYGELFF. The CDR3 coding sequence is TGTGCCACCAAAGGGCCAGGGGGCTACGGGGAGCTGTTTTTT.

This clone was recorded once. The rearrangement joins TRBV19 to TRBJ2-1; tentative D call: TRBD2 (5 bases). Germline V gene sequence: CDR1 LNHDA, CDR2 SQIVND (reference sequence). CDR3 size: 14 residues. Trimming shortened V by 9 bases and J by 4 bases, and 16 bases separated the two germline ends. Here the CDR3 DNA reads TGTGCCAGACAAAAGACGGAGGAGTACAATGAGCAGTTCTTC. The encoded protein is CARQKTEEYNEQFF.

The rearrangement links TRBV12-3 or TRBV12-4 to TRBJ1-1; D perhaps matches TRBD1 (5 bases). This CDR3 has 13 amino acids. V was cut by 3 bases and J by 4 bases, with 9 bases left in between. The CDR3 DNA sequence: TGTGCCAGCAGTTTCAGCGGGGGCACTGAAGCTTTCTTT. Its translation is CASSFSGGTEAFF.

The CDR3: CASSLAKRAGELFF. CDR3 DNA sequence: TGTGCCAGCAGCTTAGCGAAGCGGGCCGGGGAGCTGTTTTTT. The genes are TRBV7-8 and TRBJ2-2; weak D call: TRBD2 (6 bases). Trimming removed 0 bases at V and 6 bases at J, with 8 bases between. CDR3 length: 14 amino acids. Germline V gene sequence: CDR1 SGHVS, CDR2 FQNEAQ.

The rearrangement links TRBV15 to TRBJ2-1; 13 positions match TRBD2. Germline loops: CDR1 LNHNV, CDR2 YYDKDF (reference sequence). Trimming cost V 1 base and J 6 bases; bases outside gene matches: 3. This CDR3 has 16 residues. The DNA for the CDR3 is TGTGCCACCAGCAGAGGAAGGACTAGCGGGAGCAATGAGCAGTTCTTC. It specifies CATSRGRTSGSNEQFF.

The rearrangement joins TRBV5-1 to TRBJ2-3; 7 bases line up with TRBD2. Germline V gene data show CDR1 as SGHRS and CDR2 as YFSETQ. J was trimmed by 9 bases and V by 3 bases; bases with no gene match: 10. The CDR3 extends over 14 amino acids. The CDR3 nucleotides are TGCGCCAGCAGCTCCTGGGACGGGGAGGGGACGCAGTATTTT. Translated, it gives CASSSWDGEGTQYF.

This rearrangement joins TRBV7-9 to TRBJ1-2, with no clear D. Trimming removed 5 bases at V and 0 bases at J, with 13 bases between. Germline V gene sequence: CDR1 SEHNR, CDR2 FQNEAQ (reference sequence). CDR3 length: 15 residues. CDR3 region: CASSNELWTNYGYTF. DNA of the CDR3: TGTGCCAGCAGCAACGAACTATGGACTAACTATGGCTACACCTTC.

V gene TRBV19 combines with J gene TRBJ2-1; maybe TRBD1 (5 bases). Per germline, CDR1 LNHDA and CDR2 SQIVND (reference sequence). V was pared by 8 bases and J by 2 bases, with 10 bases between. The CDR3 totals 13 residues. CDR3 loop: CASQWGTYNEQFF. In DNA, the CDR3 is TGTGCCAGTCAGTGGGGCACCTACAATGAGCAGTTCTTC.

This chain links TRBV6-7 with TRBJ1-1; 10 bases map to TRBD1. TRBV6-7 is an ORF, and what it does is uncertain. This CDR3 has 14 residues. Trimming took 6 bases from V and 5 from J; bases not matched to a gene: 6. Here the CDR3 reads CASSPTGGFTEAFF. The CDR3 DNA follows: TGTGCCAGCAGCCCGACAGGGGGCTTTACTGAAGCTTTCTTT.

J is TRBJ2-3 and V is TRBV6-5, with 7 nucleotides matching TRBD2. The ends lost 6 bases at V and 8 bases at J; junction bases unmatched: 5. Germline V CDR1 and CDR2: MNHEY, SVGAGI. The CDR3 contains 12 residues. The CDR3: CASSRGEGTQYF. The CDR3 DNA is TGTGCCAGCAGCCGAGGGGAGGGTACGCAGTATTTT.

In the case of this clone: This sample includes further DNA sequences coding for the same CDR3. This chain's CDR3 is CASSPRAGGPGETQYF. CDR3 coding DNA: TGTGCCAGCTCCCCTCGAGCGGGAGGGCCGGGGGAGACCCAGTACTTC. The chain employs TRBV18 and TRBJ2-5, with 10 bases fitting TRBD2. Germline V gene data show CDR1 as KGHSH and CDR2 as LQKENI. This CDR3 contains 16 residues. Trimming cost V 6 bases and J 5 bases; bases outside gene matches: 12. Supplemented by reference TRBV18 and TRBJ2-5, the full variable domain reads NAGVMQNPRHLVRRRGQEARLRCSPMKGHSHVYWYRQLPEEGLKFMVYLQKENIIDESGMPKERFSAEFPKEGPSILRIQQVVRGDSAAYFCASSPRAGGPGETQYFGPGTRLLVL.

CDR3 in DNA: TGTGCCAGTAGTACGACAGGGCCCCTCCAAGAGACCCAGTACTTC. Protein: CASSTTGPLQETQYF. The chain joins TRBV19 to TRBJ2-5, with 7 positions matching TRBD1. Germline V gene lookup returns CDR1 LNHDA and CDR2 SQIVND (reference sequence). V dropped 4 bases and J dropped 1; count of bases not matched to a gene: 6. The CDR3 consists of 15 residues.